One sample yielded the 22 T cell receptor beta chains listed below, sequenced in a study of T cell responses to AZD1222 COVID-19 vaccine. Method: immunoSEQ multiplex PCR; TCRdb's copy keeps in-frame clones and lacks some. The data show some 150,000 clones, with 85% to 90% seen just once and 1.5% to 2% held by the top ten. Sequenced material: peripheral blood, taken on day 0 of AZD1222 vaccination. The source of these receptors is an adult in good health.

DNA of the CDR3: TGTGCCAGCAGCTTAAACCCAACGGGACCTTACGAGCAGTACGTC. This translates into CASSLNPTGPYEQYV. The chain couples TRBV7-8 to TRBJ2-7; D might be TRBD1 or TRBD2, each matching 5 bases. Germline-derived CDR1 and CDR2 are SGHVS and FQNEAQ. This CDR3 spans 15 amino acids. V was clipped by 2 bases and J by 4 bases, with 15 bases between them.

CDR3 amino acids: CASSAPGTANEKLFF. The CDR3 region has the DNA TGTGCCAGCAGCGCCCCCGGGACAGCTAATGAAAAACTGTTTTTT. The chain carries TRBV4-2 and TRBJ1-4; 7 nucleotides agree with TRBD1. Per the germline V gene, CDR1 is LGHNA and CDR2 is YNFKEQ. After removal of 5 bases from V and 3 bases from J, the junction contained 6 bases not matched to a gene. CDR3 length: 15 amino acids.

The chain is built from TRBV21-1 and TRBJ2-3; the D segment call TRBD2 is taken from the table without a DNA check. TRBV21-1 is a recognized pseudogene. This CDR3 is 16 amino acids long. The CDR3 spells CASPGGLAGGSDTQYF. CDR3 DNA: TGTGCCAGCCCAGGGGGACTAGCGGGAGGGTCAGATACGCAGTATTTT.

For the CDR3, the DNA is TGTGCCAGCGCAGTGGTCGGTAACTATGGCTACACCTTC. Translating it yields CASAVVGNYGYTF. The chain recombines TRBV6-5 with TRBJ1-2; unclear D gene. V lost 8 bases to trimming and J lost 1 base, with 11 bases between them. CDR3 length: 13 residues. From germline, CDR1 is MNHEY and CDR2 SVGAGI.

The rearrangement links TRBV5-5 to TRBJ1-1; D is unclear. CDR1 SGHKS and CDR2 YYEKEE come from the germline V gene (reference sequence). The CDR3 runs to 15 residues. V was pared by 0 bases and J by 0 bases, with 9 bases between. The CDR3 region is CASSLDARMNTEAFF. Written as DNA, the CDR3 is TGTGCCAGCAGCTTGGATGCACGGATGAACACTGAAGCTTTCTTT.

V and J are TRBV12-5 and TRBJ1-2, with a weak D call TRBD1 (5 bases). V was shortened by 7 bases and J by 3 bases, with 12 bases between the two germline ends. This CDR3 has 13 amino acids. In germline, CDR1 is LGHNT, CDR2 FRNRAP. CDR3 nucleotides: TGTGCTAGTGCCCCAGGGCGGGACTATGGCTACACCTTC. Protein product: CASAPGRDYGYTF.

The chain couples TRBV28 to TRBJ2-7, with 8 bases aligning to TRBD1. V lost 5 bases and J lost 3; bases outside the gene matches: 9. Germline CDR1 reads MDHEN; CDR2 reads SYDVKM. The CDR3 extends over 15 amino acids. The CDR3 coding sequence is TGTGCCAGCAGTCATGGGACAGGAGGGGGCTACGAGCAGTACTTC. Protein product: CASSHGTGGGYEQYF. Full variable domain (rest looked up from reference TRBV28 and TRBJ2-7): DVKVTQSSRYLVKRTGEKVFLECVQDMDHENMFWYRQDPGLGLRLIYFSYDVKMKEKGDIPEGYSVSREKKERFSLILESASTNQTSMYLCASSHGTGGGYEQYFGPGTRLTVT.

This chain links TRBV6-2 or TRBV6-3 with TRBJ2-6; D is unclear. Trimming pared 6 bases from V and 1 base from J, leaving 10 bases between. The CDR3 runs 15 residues. The germline gives CDR1 MNHEY, CDR2 SVGEGT. CDR3 region: CASSPTLSGANVLTF. In nucleotides, the CDR3 is TGTGCCAGCAGCCCGACGTTGTCTGGGGCCAACGTCCTGACTTTC.

The chain is built from TRBV3-1 (or the pseudogene TRBV3-2) and TRBJ2-2; D is undetermined. Trimming cost V 4 bases and J 4 bases, with 10 bases left between them. Germline CDR1 reads LGHDT; CDR2 reads YNNKEL (reference sequence). The CDR3 consists of 14 residues. The CDR3 DNA reads TGTGCCAGCAGCCCCTTATTGGGCACCGGGGAGCTGTTTTTT. Its protein is CASSPLLGTGELFF.

The chain uses TRBV6-5 and TRBJ1-3; possibly TRBD1 for D (5 bases). Germline V lookup: CDR1 MNHEY, CDR2 SVGAGI. Trimming pared 5 bases from V and 0 bases from J, leaving 8 bases between. The CDR3 extends over 14 amino acids. As DNA, the CDR3 is TGTGCCAGCAGTCAGGGAGGCTCTGGAAACACCATATATTTT. Translated, it gives CASSQGGSGNTIYF.

Worth noting for this clone: Other DNA variants within this sample encode the same CDR3. The chain uses TRBV18 and TRBJ2-3; D is unclear. CDR3 length: 14 residues. The V end was cut by 0 bases, the J end by 1 base, with 5 bases between. The germline V gene encodes CDR1 KGHSH and CDR2 LQKENI. DNA of the CDR3: TGTGCCAGCTCACCACCCGGAGGCACAGATACGCAGTATTTT. Residues: CASSPPGGTDTQYF.

The chain joins TRBV29-1 to TRBJ1-3, with D unresolved. In germline, CDR1 is SQVTM, CDR2 ANQGSEA. Trimming stripped 4 bases from V and 4 bases from J, with 17 bases between. The length of the CDR3 is 15 residues. The CDR3 DNA sequence: TGCAGCGTTGGGCTAATGTCGTCAGGCGGAAACACCATATATTTT. Translation gives CSVGLMSSGGNTIYF.

V usage is TRBV28 and J usage is TRBJ1-2, with TRBD1 as a possible D gene (6 bases). The CDR3 contains 15 residues. Trimming pared 2 bases from V and 8 bases from J, leaving 18 bases between. Germline CDR1 MDHEN, CDR2 SYDVKM. In DNA, the CDR3 is TGTGCCAGCAGTTTAGGGGGGACACCTATCCGGGGCTACACCTTC. Amino acid sequence: CASSLGGTPIRGYTF.

The rearrangement joins TRBV29-1 to TRBJ1-5; 11 bases agree with TRBD1. CDR3 length: 15 residues. CDR1 SQVTM and CDR2 ANQGSEA come from the germline V gene. The J segment lost 5 bases and the V segment lost 4 bases, leaving 7 bases of the junction unmatched. This CDR3 is CSVVLGQGAYQPQHF. The CDR3 coding sequence is TGCAGCGTTGTCCTCGGACAGGGGGCATATCAGCCCCAGCATTTT.

The rearrangement links TRBV12-3 or TRBV12-4 to TRBJ1-1; D gene ambiguous. Trimming shortened V by 6 bases and J by 1 base, and 9 bases separated the two germline ends. The CDR3 sequence is 13 residues long. CDR3 sequence (DNA): TGTGCCAGCAGGCAGAATCCGAACACTGAAGCTTTCTTT. This codes for CASRQNPNTEAFF.

V gene TRBV9 combines with J gene TRBJ2-5, with 8 bases identical to TRBD2. Germline V gene sequence: CDR1 SGDLS, CDR2 YYNGEE. Trimming removed 4 bases from V and 2 bases from J; junction bases left unmatched: 16. The CDR3 has 18 amino acids. This chain's CDR3 is CASSSRGSGGDIQETQYF. The CDR3 DNA is TGTGCCAGCAGCTCTCGGGGAAGCGGGGGAGATATTCAAGAGACCCAGTACTTC.

This chain links TRBV5-1 with TRBJ2-3; D is ambiguous. CDR3 length: 15 residues. Germline V lookup: CDR1 SGHRS, CDR2 YFSETQ. V shed 1 base and J shed 0 bases, with 9 bases lying between them. CDR3 DNA: TGCGCCAGCAGCTTGTTTGTCGGTAGCACAGATACGCAGTATTTT. Its protein is CASSLFVGSTDTQYF.

The rearrangement links TRBV5-5 to TRBJ2-3; 7 nucleotides match TRBD2. Per germline, CDR1 SGHKS and CDR2 YYEKEE (reference sequence). This CDR3 has 15 residues. Germline trimming cut 4 bases from V and 2 bases from J; bases unmatched to any gene: 7. CDR3 amino acids: CASSDLADYTDTQYF. For the CDR3, the DNA is TGTGCCAGCAGCGACCTAGCGGACTACACAGATACGCAGTATTTT.

This chain uses TRBV11-2 with TRBJ1-1, with 7 bases fitting TRBD1. This CDR3 comprises 17 residues. Trimming removed 1 base from V and 2 bases from J; junction bases left unmatched: 10. In germline, CDR1 is SGHAT, CDR2 FQNNGV. The CDR3 DNA is TGTGCCAGCAGCTTAGCTCTGGGACAGATTATAAACACTGAAGCTTTCTTT. Its protein product is CASSLALGQIINTEAFF.

The table lists this clone with a count of one. This chain uses TRBV7-3 with TRBJ2-2; D is unclear. CDR1 and CDR2 from the germline V gene are SGHTA and FQGTGA. CDR3 length equals 16 residues. Trimming removed 4 bases from V and 2 bases from J, with 14 bases in between. As DNA, the CDR3 is TGTGCCAGCAGCTCATCCCCGGGTCTAAACACCGGGGAGCTGTTTTTT. Protein sequence: CASSSSPGLNTGELFF.

The chain joins TRBV10-3 to TRBJ2-7; D might be TRBD1 or TRBD2, each matching 5 bases. This CDR3 is built from 14 residues. Germline lookup yields CDR1 ENHRY and CDR2 SYGVKD. The ends were cut back, 3 bases at V and 3 bases at J, with 12 bases in the middle. The CDR3 region is CAISETGGGYEQYF. In DNA form, the CDR3 reads TGTGCCATCAGTGAAACGGGTGGGGGCTACGAGCAGTACTTC.

Concerning this clone: The identical CDR3 is also encoded by other nucleotide sequences in the sample. V usage is TRBV27 and J usage is TRBJ1-3; D is unresolved. Germline assignment: CDR1 MNHEY and CDR2 SMNVEV (reference sequence). V shed 2 bases and J shed 4 bases, with 6 bases lying between them. The CDR3 totals 13 residues. CDR3 DNA sequence: TGTGCCAGCAGTTTAAGAGAAGGAAACACCATATATTTT. Amino acid sequence: CASSLREGNTIYF.